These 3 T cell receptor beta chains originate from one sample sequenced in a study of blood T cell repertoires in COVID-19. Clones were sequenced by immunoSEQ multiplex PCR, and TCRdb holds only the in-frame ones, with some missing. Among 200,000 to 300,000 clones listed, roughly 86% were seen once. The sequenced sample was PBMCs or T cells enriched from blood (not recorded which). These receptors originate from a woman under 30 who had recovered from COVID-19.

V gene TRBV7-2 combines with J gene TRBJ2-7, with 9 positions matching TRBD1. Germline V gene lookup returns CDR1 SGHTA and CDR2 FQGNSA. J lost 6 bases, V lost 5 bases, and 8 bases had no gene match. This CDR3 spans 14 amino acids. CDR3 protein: CASSHTGGFAEQYF. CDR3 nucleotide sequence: TGTGCCAGCAGCCACACAGGGGGCTTTGCCGAGCAGTACTTC.

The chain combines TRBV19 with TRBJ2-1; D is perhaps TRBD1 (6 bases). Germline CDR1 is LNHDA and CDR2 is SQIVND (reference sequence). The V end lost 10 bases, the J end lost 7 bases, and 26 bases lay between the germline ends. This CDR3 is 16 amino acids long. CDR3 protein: CATLKSWGQSSNEQFF. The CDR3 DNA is TGTGCCACTTTAAAAAGTTGGGGACAATCGTCGAATGAGCAGTTCTTC.

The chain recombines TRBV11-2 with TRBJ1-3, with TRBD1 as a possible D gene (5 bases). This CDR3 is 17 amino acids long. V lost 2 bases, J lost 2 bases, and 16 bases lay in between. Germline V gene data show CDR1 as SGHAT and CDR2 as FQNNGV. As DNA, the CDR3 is TGTGCCAGCAGCTTAATGTGGCAGGGAAAGGCTGGAAACACCATATATTTT. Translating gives CASSLMWQGKAGNTIYF.